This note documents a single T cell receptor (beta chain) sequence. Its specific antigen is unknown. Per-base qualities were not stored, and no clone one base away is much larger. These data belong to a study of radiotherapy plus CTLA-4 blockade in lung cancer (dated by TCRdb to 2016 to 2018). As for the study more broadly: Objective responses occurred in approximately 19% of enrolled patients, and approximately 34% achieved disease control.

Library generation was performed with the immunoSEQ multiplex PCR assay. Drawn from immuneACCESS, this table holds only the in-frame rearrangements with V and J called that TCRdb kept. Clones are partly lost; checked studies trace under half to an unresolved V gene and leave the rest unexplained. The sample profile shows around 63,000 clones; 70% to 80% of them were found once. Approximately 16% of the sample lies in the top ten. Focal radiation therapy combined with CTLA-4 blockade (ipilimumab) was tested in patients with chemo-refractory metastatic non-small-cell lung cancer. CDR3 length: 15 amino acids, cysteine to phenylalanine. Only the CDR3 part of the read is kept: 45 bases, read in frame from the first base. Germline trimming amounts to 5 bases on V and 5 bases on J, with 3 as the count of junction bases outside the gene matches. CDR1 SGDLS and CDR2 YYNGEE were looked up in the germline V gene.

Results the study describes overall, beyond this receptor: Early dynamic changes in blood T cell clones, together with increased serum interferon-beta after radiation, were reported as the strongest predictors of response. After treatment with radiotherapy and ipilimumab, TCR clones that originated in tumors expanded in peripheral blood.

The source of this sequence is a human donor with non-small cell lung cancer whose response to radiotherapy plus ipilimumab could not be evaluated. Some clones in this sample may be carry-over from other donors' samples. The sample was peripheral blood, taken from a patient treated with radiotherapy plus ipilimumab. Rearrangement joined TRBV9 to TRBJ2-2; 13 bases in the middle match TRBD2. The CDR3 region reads CASRLGLAGTGELFF. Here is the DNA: TGTGCCAGCAGATTGGGACTAGCGGGGACCGGGGAGCTGTTTTTT.